The T cell receptor beta chain under discussion was sequenced for a study of CD8 T cells in ankylosing spondylitis. TCRdb independently ran MiXCR on the 5' RACE reads; one entry per CDR3 protein. The table records under 400,000 distinct CDR3 sequences, approximately 10% of them present only once. Sequenced sample: blood, either unsorted or a sorted T cell fraction (not recorded which). The receptor was isolated from a female donor with ankylosing spondylitis or in good health (not recorded which).

The CDR3 nucleotides read TGTGCCATCAGGCCCTCTGGGAGAGGCTCCTACAATGAGCAGTTCTTC. Translation: CAIRPSGRGSYNEQFF. The V and J genes are TRBV10-3 and TRBJ2-1; D perhaps matches TRBD2 (5 bases). The CDR3 extends over 16 amino acids. Germline values: CDR1 ENHRY, CDR2 SYGVKD. Trimming shortened V by 6 bases and J by 0 bases, and 15 bases separated the two germline ends.